The T cell receptor (beta chain) under discussion was sequenced for a study of shared clonotypes between healthy human individuals. Sorted-subset replicate PCR reactions contained approximately 190 ng DNA, corresponding to approximately 30,000 T cell genomes. Only in-frame clones appear in the TCRdb table, and some are missing; sequencing was by immunoSEQ multiplex PCR. The data contain 650,000 to 800,000 clones, just over 90% of them singletons. Study results and caveats: Naive subsets tended to show greater estimated richness than memory subsets. Generation of non-shared clonotypes was less probable than generation of clonotypes shared by all four donors. For naive CD4 cells, roughly 5% of clonotypes were shared across a few donors.

Only CD45RO-negative cells positively selected for CCR7 counted as naive CD8 cells, so terminally differentiated effector memory CD45RA+ cells were excluded. In the case of this clone: What it binds is unknown.

The specimen sequenced was naive CD8+ T cells sorted from blood. The sequence came from a man aged 30 to 39 in good health.

The CDR3 DNA reads as TGTGCCAGCAGTCCACACCATGAACTTTCCTACAATGAGCAGTTCTTC. Residues: CASSPHHELSYNEQFF. This sequence joins TRBV27 and TRBJ2-1; no clear D. CDR3 length equals 16 residues. V was shortened by 5 bases and J by 1 base, with 15 bases between the two germline ends. In germline, CDR1 is MNHEY, CDR2 SMNVEV (reference sequence).